Each of the 19 T cell receptor beta chains below was sequenced from the same sample in a study of blood T cell repertoires in COVID-19. Measured with immunoSEQ multiplex PCR; TCRdb has only the in-frame clones, and not every one. The sample shows 85,000 to 100,000 clones, 90% of them seen only once. Sequenced input: peripheral blood. The origin of the receptors is a man aged 55 to 70 with acute or convalescent COVID-19.

In this sample, this clone turned up once. The chain employs TRBV5-1 and TRBJ1-2; unclear D gene. CDR3 size: 13 residues. CDR1 is SGHRS and CDR2 is YFSETQ in the germline V gene. V gave up 0 bases and J gave up 7 bases, with 10 bases separating them. The CDR3 nucleotides are TGCGCCAGCAGCTTGGAAGTCCGGGGTGGCTACACCTTC. Translating gives CASSLEVRGGYTF. The full variable domain, its missing parts supplied by reference TRBV5-1 and TRBJ1-2, is KAGVTQTPRYLIKTRGQQVTLSCSPISGHRSVSWYQQTPGQGLQFLFEYFSETQRNKGNFPGRFSGRQFSNSRSEMNVSTLELGDSALYLCASSLEVRGGYTFGSGTRLTVV.

J is TRBJ1-1 and V is TRBV6-4; 8 nucleotides line up with TRBD1. With V trimmed by 10 bases and J by 9 bases, 7 bases remained unmatched. CDR1 MRHNA and CDR2 SNTAGT come from the germline V gene. The CDR3 is 11 residues long. The CDR3 DNA follows: TGTGCCACCCGACAGGGGATTCAAGCTTTCTTT. It yields the protein CATRQGIQAFF.

The chain is built from TRBV5-4 and TRBJ1-4; unclear D gene. The CDR3 runs to 15 residues. V shed 4 bases and J shed 4 bases, with 14 bases lying between them. The V gene's germline CDR1 is SGHNT and CDR2 YYREEE (reference sequence). CDR3 bases: TGTGCCAGCAGCATCCAATCGTCCTATAATGAAAAACTGTTTTTT. Protein sequence: CASSIQSSYNEKLFF.

The chain is built from TRBV28 and TRBJ1-2, with 10 nucleotides matching TRBD1. V was pared by 6 bases and J by 4 bases, with 8 bases of the junction left unmatched. The CDR3 loop spans 15 amino acids. Germline values: CDR1 MDHEN, CDR2 SYDVKM. CDR3 bases: TGTGCCAGCAGCTATGGGACAGGGGCTTCCTATGGCTACACCTTC. Encoded protein: CASSYGTGASYGYTF.

This clone was counted once. J is TRBJ1-2 and V is TRBV11-2, with a possible D match to TRBD1 (5 bases). CDR3 length: 14 residues. From germline, CDR1 is SGHAT and CDR2 FQNNGV. Trimming took 3 bases from V and 4 from J, leaving 12 bases between them. This CDR3 reads CASSLLGRGYGYTF. The DNA of the CDR3 is TGTGCCAGCAGCTTGTTGGGTAGGGGCTATGGCTACACCTTC.

This clone occurred a few times. V usage is TRBV5-1 and J usage is TRBJ2-3, with TRBD2 identical over 12 bases. The germline V gene encodes CDR1 SGHRS and CDR2 YFSETQ. The ends lost 0 bases at V and 4 bases at J; junction bases unmatched: 3. There are 16 residues in the CDR3. The CDR3 loop reads CASSLAPSGGADTQYF. Here the CDR3 DNA reads TGCGCCAGCAGCTTGGCGCCTAGCGGGGGGGCAGATACGCAGTATTTT.

The CDR3 DNA reads TGTGCCAGCAGTTACGGGGGACAGGGGTCCTACGAGCAGTACTTC. Translation gives CASSYGGQGSYEQYF. V usage is TRBV6-2 or TRBV6-3 and J usage is TRBJ2-7, with 10 bases fitting TRBD1. Trimming cost V 2 bases and J 1 base; bases outside gene matches: 2. Looked up from germline, CDR1 is MNHEY and CDR2 is SVGEGT. This CDR3 comprises 15 residues.

This chain connects TRBV29-1 to TRBJ2-7; TRBD2 matches 10 bases. The CDR3 has 13 amino acids. Per the germline V gene, CDR1 is SQVTM and CDR2 is ANQGSEA. V was clipped by 7 bases and J by 4 bases; unmatched bases: 7. CDR3 sequence reads: CSAKLAGSYEQYF. The CDR3, as DNA: TGCAGCGCCAAACTAGCGGGATCTTACGAGCAGTACTTC.

The DNA of the CDR3 is TGCGCCAGCAGCTTCCTTTGGCCAAGTCAAGAGACCCAGTACTTC. The encoded protein is CASSFLWPSQETQYF. V and J are TRBV5-1 and TRBJ2-5; unclear D gene. Per the germline V gene, CDR1 is SGHRS and CDR2 is YFSETQ. The CDR3 has 15 amino acids. With 2 bases removed from V and 2 bases from J, the gap between germline ends came to 13 bases.

The J gene is TRBJ1-4, the V gene TRBV29-1; the match to TRBD1 covers 7 bases. The CDR3 extends over 17 amino acids. The junction had 13 bases not matched to a gene; V was cut back by 4 bases and J by 2 bases. Germline values: CDR1 SQVTM, CDR2 ANQGSEA. CDR3 nucleotide sequence: TGCAGCGTTGTGGTGGATGGGCAGGGGGGCACTAATGAAAAACTGTTTTTT. It yields the protein CSVVVDGQGGTNEKLFF.

The chain carries TRBV7-9 and TRBJ1-3, with D perhaps TRBD1 (5 bases). CDR3 length equals 19 residues. Germline V gives CDR1 SEHNR, CDR2 FQNEAQ (reference sequence). V was clipped by 1 base and J by 0 bases, with 19 bases between them. The CDR3 DNA reads TGTGCCAGCAGCTTAGTTGTAGGGGCGTTTCTAAACTCTGGAAACACCATATATTTT. Its protein is CASSLVVGAFLNSGNTIYF. Combining the CDR3 with reference TRBV7-9 and TRBJ1-3 gives the whole variable domain DTGVSQNPRHKITKRGQNVTFRCDPISEHNRLYWYRQTLGQGPEFLTYFQNEAQLEKSRLLSDRFSAERPKGSFSTLEIQRTEQGDSAMYLCASSLVVGAFLNSGNTIYFGEGSWLTVV.

This chain uses TRBV11-2 with TRBJ2-5; 7 bases map to TRBD2. The germline V gene encodes CDR1 SGHAT and CDR2 FQNNGV. Trimming at V came to 5 bases and at J to 0 bases, leaving 3 bases not matched to a gene. The CDR3 length is 14 residues. The CDR3 reads CASSRAGDQETQYF. In DNA, the CDR3 is TGTGCCAGCAGCAGGGCGGGGGACCAAGAGACCCAGTACTTC.

The rearrangement links TRBV3-1 (or the pseudogene TRBV3-2) to TRBJ1-1; TRBD1 matches at 7 bases. The trim removed 1 base at V and 4 bases at J, leaving 0 bases unmatched. CDR3 size: 13 residues. CDR1 is LGHDT and CDR2 is YNNKEL in the germline V gene (reference sequence). Here the CDR3 reads CASSQGQGTEAFF. Here the CDR3 DNA reads TGTGCCAGCAGCCAAGGACAGGGCACTGAAGCTTTCTTT.

This chain links TRBV13 with TRBJ2-1; D uncertain. The length of the CDR3 is 16 residues. V was cut by 8 bases and J by 0 bases, with 17 bases left in between. CDR1 and CDR2 (germline): PRHDT, FYEKMQ (reference sequence). This CDR3 reads CASSPSSPSSYNEQFF. CDR3 nucleotide sequence: TGTGCCAGCTCCCCCTCTTCCCCTAGCTCCTACAATGAGCAGTTCTTC.

This clone was observed once. This chain connects TRBV5-6 to TRBJ1-1; D possibly corresponds to TRBD1 (6 bases). The CDR3 contains 13 residues. V was clipped by 2 bases and J by 8 bases, with 13 bases between them. In germline, CDR1 is SGHDT, CDR2 YYEEEE. For the CDR3, the DNA is TGTGCCAGCAGCTTTTACGGGGGGCGGGAAGCTTTCTTT. Its translation is CASSFYGGREAFF.

This chain connects TRBV6-5 to TRBJ1-4; 11 bases are shared with TRBD1. The V gene's germline CDR1 is MNHEY and CDR2 SVGAGI. There are 14 residues in the CDR3. The ends lost 6 bases at V and 7 bases at J; junction bases unmatched: 4. The CDR3 bases are TGTGCCAGCAGGTTGGGACAGGGGGTTGAAAAACTGTTTTTT. It translates to CASRLGQGVEKLFF.

This clone was picked up one time. This chain links TRBV5-1 with TRBJ1-5; TRBD1 is a possible D gene (5 bases). Germline CDR1 and CDR2: SGHRS and YFSETQ. Trimming left V 1 base short and J 1 base short, with 9 bases between. The CDR3 extends over 15 amino acids. The CDR3 protein is CASSLYGASNQPQHF. CDR3 DNA sequence: TGCGCCAGCAGCTTGTATGGGGCAAGCAATCAGCCCCAGCATTTT.

The J gene is TRBJ1-2, the V gene TRBV3-1 (or the pseudogene TRBV3-2); no clear D gene. The germline V gene has CDR1 LGHDT and CDR2 YNNKEL (reference sequence). V lost 1 base and J lost 4, with 10 bases in between. This CDR3 has 14 amino acids. CDR3 sequence reads: CASSQVDSGYGYTF. CDR3 bases: TGTGCCAGCAGCCAAGTTGACTCCGGCTATGGCTACACCTTC.

This chain connects TRBV18 to TRBJ1-3, with D possibly matching TRBD1 (6 bases). The length of the CDR3 is 15 residues. Germline assignment: CDR1 KGHSH and CDR2 LQKENI. Trimming left V 6 bases short and J 0 bases short, with 12 bases between. This CDR3 is CASSIDRFSGNTIYF. CDR3 nucleotides: TGTGCCAGCTCGATCGACAGGTTCTCTGGAAACACCATATATTTT.